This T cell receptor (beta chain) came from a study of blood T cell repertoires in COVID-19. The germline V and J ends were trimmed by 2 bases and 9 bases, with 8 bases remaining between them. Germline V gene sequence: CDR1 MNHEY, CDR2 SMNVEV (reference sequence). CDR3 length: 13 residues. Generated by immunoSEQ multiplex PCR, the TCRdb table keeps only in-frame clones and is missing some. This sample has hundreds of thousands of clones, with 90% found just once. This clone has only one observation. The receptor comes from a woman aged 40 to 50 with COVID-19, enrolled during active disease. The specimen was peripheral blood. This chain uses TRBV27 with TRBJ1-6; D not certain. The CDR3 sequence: CASSLHSSSPLHF. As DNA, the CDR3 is TGTGCCAGCAGTTTACACAGTAGTTCACCCCTCCACTTT.